This T cell receptor (beta chain) derives from a study of T cells in Graves' hyperthyroidism and ophthalmopathy. Study-wide findings and caveats: Blood also carried most thyroid clonotypes expanded above 0.001.

RNA transcripts yielded amplified TCR beta CDR3 regions. First-round RT-PCR with HTBI primers amplified the TCR CDR3 region. TCRdb recomputed calls from the multiplex PCR reads with MiXCR, one row per CDR3 protein. The sample lists some 320,000 distinct CDR3 sequences; approximately 13% were seen once. Trimming stripped 5 bases from V and 0 bases from J, with 14 bases between. This CDR3 comprises 15 residues. Lactation, pregnancy, other autoimmune disease or uncontrolled infection led to exclusion of patients. Thyroid ultrasound and orbital computed tomography, with clinical symptoms and serum thyroxine and TRAb, informed diagnoses. The PBMCs had their origin in 10 ml of fresh peripheral blood. This clonotype was seen at least ten times. What it binds is unknown.

This clonotype was sampled from a middle-aged woman with Graves' ophthalmopathy. This chain links TRBV12-3 or TRBV12-4 with TRBJ2-7, with no clear D. Sequenced sample: blood. CDR3 sequence reads: CASSTHISSSYEQYF. In DNA, the CDR3 is TGTGCCAGCAGTACCCACATCAGTAGCTCCTACGAGCAGTACTTC.